The 18 T cell receptor beta chains listed next were all sequenced from one sample in a study of cytomegalovirus exposure and HLA in healthy donors. Vbeta (60) and Jbeta (13) primers were used in the PCR. The table came from immunoSEQ multiplex PCR; TCRdb's copy has only in-frame clones and leaves some out. The table includes around 120,000 clones, around three quarters detected once. The specimen sequenced was PBMCs. These receptor sequences come from a man between 18 and 35 years old in good health and CMV-seronegative.

In its sample, this clone was seen a few times. Here the CDR3 DNA reads TGTGCCAGCAGTCAAAGGGCTAGCCCCCCTGGTGAGCAGTTCTTC. Its protein product is CASSQRASPPGEQFF. V gene TRBV7-2 combines with J gene TRBJ2-1; D possibly corresponds to TRBD2 (5 bases). The V end was cut by 6 bases, the J end by 9 bases, with 21 bases between. The CDR3 spans 15 residues. CDR1 and CDR2 (germline): SGHTA, FQGNSA.

A few counts support this clone. The chain has TRBV6-5 and TRBJ1-5; 7 bases map to TRBD1. V lost 0 bases and J lost 2; bases outside the gene matches: 1. Germline CDR1 and CDR2: MNHEY and SVGAGI. This CDR3 comprises 15 residues. The CDR3 sequence is CASSYSGTGNQPQHF. CDR3 sequence (DNA): TGTGCCAGCAGTTACTCCGGGACAGGCAATCAGCCCCAGCATTTT.

The CDR3, as DNA: TGTGCCAGCAGCTTGAGCGGGGGCGAGCAGTACTTC. It encodes CASSLSGGEQYF. This chain joins TRBV5-5 and TRBJ2-7, with TRBD2 identical over 8 bases. The V and J ends lost 1 base and 6 bases, in that order; junction bases with no gene match: 0. The length of the CDR3 is 12 residues. CDR1 SGHKS and CDR2 YYEKEE come from the germline V gene (reference sequence).

This clone showed up just a few times. J is TRBJ2-5 and V is TRBV29-1, with 10 bases aligning to TRBD1. Looked up from germline, CDR1 is SQVTM and CDR2 is ANQGSEA. Trimming at V came to 4 bases and at J to 5 bases, leaving 1 base not matched to a gene. This CDR3 has 12 residues. CDR3 in DNA: TGCAGCGTTGGACAGGGGGCTGAGACCCAGTACTTC. It yields the protein CSVGQGAETQYF.

The chain has TRBV27 and TRBJ2-5, with D possibly being TRBD2 (6 bases). The J call may not be correct, given that the DNA end is closer to TRBJ2-7. The CDR3 contains 12 residues. CDR1 is MNHEY, CDR2 SMNVEV, per germline (reference sequence). The CDR3 protein is CASSLRGNEQYF. Here the CDR3 DNA reads TGTGCCAGCAGTTTACGGGGGAACGAGCAGTACTTC.

V is TRBV4-1 and J is TRBJ2-6, with D perhaps TRBD1 (6 bases). CDR3 size: 18 residues. Between the trimmed V and J ends, which lost 1 base and 0 bases, there was a span of 13 bases. Germline CDR1 is MGHRA and CDR2 is YSYEKL. The CDR3 loop is CASSQGQAVRSGANVLTF. CDR3 nucleotides: TGCGCCAGCAGCCAAGGACAGGCCGTCCGCTCTGGGGCCAACGTCCTGACTTTC.

The chain is built from TRBV9 and TRBJ1-1; no clear D. The V end was cut by 0 bases, the J end by 5 bases, with 14 bases between. Germline lookup yields CDR1 SGDLS and CDR2 YYNGEE. CDR3 length: 15 residues. The CDR3 here is CASSVAPGFVTEAFF. The CDR3 DNA is TGTGCCAGCAGCGTAGCCCCGGGGTTCGTAACTGAAGCTTTCTTT.

The J gene is TRBJ2-3, the V gene TRBV9; TRBD2 agrees at 9 bases. The length of the CDR3 is 17 residues. Per the germline V gene, CDR1 is SGDLS and CDR2 is YYNGEE. The V and J ends lost 5 bases and 3 bases, in that order; junction bases with no gene match: 13. The CDR3 sequence: CASSGGAGGPVTDTQYF. The CDR3 DNA sequence: TGTGCCAGCAGTGGAGGGGCGGGGGGGCCCGTAACAGATACGCAGTATTTT.

Here the CDR3 DNA reads TGTGCCAGCAGTTTCAACAGGGGCATTTTACCCACATCCTACGAGCAGTACTTC. Translated, it gives CASSFNRGILPTSYEQYF. The chain couples TRBV27 to TRBJ2-7, with 7 bases lining up with TRBD1. CDR3 length: 18 residues. Germline loops: CDR1 MNHEY, CDR2 SMNVEV (reference sequence). The junction had 15 bases not matched to a gene; V was cut back by 3 bases and J by 1 base.

This clone appeared a few times. This chain uses TRBV7-8 with TRBJ2-1; TRBD2 matches 9 bases. This CDR3 is built from 15 residues. Germline V gene sequence: CDR1 SGHVS, CDR2 FQNEAQ. V lost 0 bases, J lost 5 bases, and 2 bases stayed unmatched. DNA of the CDR3: TGTGCCAGCAGCTTAGCGGGCGGGAGGGACAATGAGCAGTTCTTC. This translates into CASSLAGGRDNEQFF. Variable domain in full (rest from reference TRBV7-8 and TRBJ2-1): GAGVSQSPRYKVAKRGQDVALRCDPISGHVSLFWYQQALGQGPEFLTYFQNEAQLDKSGLPSDRFFAERPEGSVSTLKIQRTQQEDSAVYLCASSLAGGRDNEQFFGPGTRLTVL.

This clone came up a few times. V is TRBV18 and J is TRBJ2-2, with 7 positions matching TRBD1. The CDR3 sequence is 14 residues long. The germline CDR1 and CDR2 sequences are KGHSH and LQKENI. V lost 4 bases, J lost 3 bases, and 2 bases stayed unmatched. CDR3 DNA sequence: TGTGCCAGCTCACGGGACAGAGACACCGGGGAGCTGTTTTTT. As protein: CASSRDRDTGELFF.

This sequence joins TRBV13 and TRBJ2-7; 8 nucleotides agree with TRBD1. The CDR3 runs 15 residues. Trimming cost V 3 bases and J 2 bases; bases outside gene matches: 6. The germline gives CDR1 PRHDT, CDR2 FYEKMQ (reference sequence). CDR3 nucleotide sequence: TGTGCCAGCAGCTTGACCGGACAGGGCCCCTACGAGCAGTACGTC. It specifies CASSLTGQGPYEQYV.

This clone was seen more than once but under ten times. The V gene is TRBV29-1, the J gene TRBJ1-1, with 9 bases that match TRBD1. CDR1 SQVTM and CDR2 ANQGSEA come from the germline V gene. The CDR3 runs 14 residues. J lost 1 base, V lost 6 bases, and 6 bases had no gene match. CDR3 DNA sequence: TGCAGCGTCGGACAGGGGCGAGAGAACACTGAAGCTTTCTTT. It specifies CSVGQGRENTEAFF.

This clone was counted a few times. DNA for the CDR3: TGTGCCAGTTCCGGACAGGCGGTGGGTACTGAAGCTTTCTTT. Protein: CASSGQAVGTEAFF. The chain employs TRBV6-1 and TRBJ1-1, with 7 positions matching TRBD1. The CDR3 covers 14 residues. J was trimmed by 5 bases and V by 9 bases; bases with no gene match: 12. Germline-derived CDR1 and CDR2 are MNHNS and SASEGT.

The genes are TRBV7-2 and TRBJ2-5, with unresolved D. The germline V gene has CDR1 SGHTA and CDR2 FQGNSA. Trimming stripped 1 base from V and 1 base from J, with 7 bases between. The CDR3 runs to 14 residues. The CDR3 nucleotides read TGTGCCAGCAGCTTAGGCCGCAGCCAAGAGACCCAGTACTTC. Protein: CASSLGRSQETQYF.

The DNA of the CDR3 is TGTGCCAGCCCGATCAAAAGGACAGGGGACGGCTACACCTTC. It yields the protein CASPIKRTGDGYTF. This chain uses TRBV2 with TRBJ1-2, with TRBD1 matching 9 bases. Germline V CDR1 and CDR2: SNHLY, FYNNEI. This CDR3 has 14 amino acids. V lost 8 bases and J lost 8; bases outside the gene matches: 12.

The sample holds a few counts of this clone. The chain combines TRBV5-1 with TRBJ2-7; TRBD1 is a possible D gene (5 bases). The CDR3 extends over 13 amino acids. In germline, CDR1 is SGHRS, CDR2 YFSETQ. V lost 4 bases to trimming and J lost 0 bases, with 8 bases between them. CDR3 sequence: CASSPTDSYEQYF. The DNA for the CDR3 is TGCGCCAGCAGCCCGACAGACTCCTACGAGCAGTACTTC.

The gene calls are TRBV7-6 and TRBJ2-2; tentative D call: TRBD2 (5 bases). The CDR3 runs 16 residues. Germline CDR1 and CDR2: SGHVS and FNYEAQ. V lost 2 bases, J lost 7 bases, and 17 bases lay in between. The CDR3 loop is CASSLSLRRRSGELFF. The CDR3 bases are TGTGCCAGCAGCTTATCTTTGAGGAGGAGGAGCGGGGAGCTGTTTTTT.